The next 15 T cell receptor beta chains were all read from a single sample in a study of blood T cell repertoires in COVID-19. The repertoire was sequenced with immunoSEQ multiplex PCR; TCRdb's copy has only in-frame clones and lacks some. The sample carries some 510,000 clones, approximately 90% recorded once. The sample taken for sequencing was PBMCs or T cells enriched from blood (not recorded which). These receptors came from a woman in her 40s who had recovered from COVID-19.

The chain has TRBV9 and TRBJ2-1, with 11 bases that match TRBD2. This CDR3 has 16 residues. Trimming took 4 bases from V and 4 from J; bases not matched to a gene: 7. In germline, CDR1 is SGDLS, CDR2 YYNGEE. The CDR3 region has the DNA TGTGCCAGCAGCTTCACCGGGACTAGCGGTTACAATGAGCAGTTCTTC. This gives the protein CASSFTGTSGYNEQFF.

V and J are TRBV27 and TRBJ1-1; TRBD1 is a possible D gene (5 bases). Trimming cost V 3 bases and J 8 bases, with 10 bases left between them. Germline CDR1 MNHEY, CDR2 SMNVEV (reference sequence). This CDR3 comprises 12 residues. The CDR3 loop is CASSLQGMEAFF. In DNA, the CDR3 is TGTGCCAGCAGTTTGCAGGGTATGGAAGCTTTCTTT.

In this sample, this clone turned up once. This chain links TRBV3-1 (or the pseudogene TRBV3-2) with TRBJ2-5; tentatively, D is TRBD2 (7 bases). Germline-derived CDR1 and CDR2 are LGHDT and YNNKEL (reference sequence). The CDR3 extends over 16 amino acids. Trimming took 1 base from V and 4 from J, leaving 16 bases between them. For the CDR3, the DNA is TGTGCCAGCAGCCAAGTACCGGGGAGGGGGAGAGAGACCCAGTACTTC. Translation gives CASSQVPGRGRETQYF.

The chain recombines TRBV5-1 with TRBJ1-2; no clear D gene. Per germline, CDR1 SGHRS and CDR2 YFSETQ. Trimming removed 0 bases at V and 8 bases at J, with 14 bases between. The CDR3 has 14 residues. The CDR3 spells CASSLDTGTSGYTF. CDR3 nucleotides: TGCGCCAGCAGCTTGGATACGGGTACAAGCGGCTACACCTTC.

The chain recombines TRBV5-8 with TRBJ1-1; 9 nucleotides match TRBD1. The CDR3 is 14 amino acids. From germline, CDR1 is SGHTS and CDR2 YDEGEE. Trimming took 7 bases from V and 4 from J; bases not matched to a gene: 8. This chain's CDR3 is CASAGQGTGTEAFF. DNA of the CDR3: TGTGCCAGCGCGGGACAGGGTACGGGCACTGAAGCTTTCTTT.

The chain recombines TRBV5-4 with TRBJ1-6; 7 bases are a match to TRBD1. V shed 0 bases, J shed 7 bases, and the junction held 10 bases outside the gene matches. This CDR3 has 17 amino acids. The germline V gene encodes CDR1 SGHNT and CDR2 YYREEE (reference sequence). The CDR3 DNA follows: TGTGCCAGCAGCTTGGATTTTCCAGGGACAGCGAATTCACCCCTCCACTTT. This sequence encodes CASSLDFPGTANSPLHF.

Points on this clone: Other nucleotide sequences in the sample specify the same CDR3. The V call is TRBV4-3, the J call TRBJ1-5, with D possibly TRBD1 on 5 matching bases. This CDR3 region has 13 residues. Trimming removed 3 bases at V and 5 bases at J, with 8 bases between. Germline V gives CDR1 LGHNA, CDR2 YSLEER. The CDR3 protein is CASSQGEDQPQHF. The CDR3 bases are TGCGCCAGCAGCCAGGGGGAGGATCAGCCCCAGCATTTT.

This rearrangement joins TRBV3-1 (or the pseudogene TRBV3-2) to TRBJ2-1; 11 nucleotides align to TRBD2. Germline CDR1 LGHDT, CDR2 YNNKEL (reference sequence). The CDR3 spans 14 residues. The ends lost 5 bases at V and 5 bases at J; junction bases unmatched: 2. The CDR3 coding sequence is TGTGCCAGCAGCTCGGGACTAGCGGACAATGAGCAGTTCTTC. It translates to CASSSGLADNEQFF.

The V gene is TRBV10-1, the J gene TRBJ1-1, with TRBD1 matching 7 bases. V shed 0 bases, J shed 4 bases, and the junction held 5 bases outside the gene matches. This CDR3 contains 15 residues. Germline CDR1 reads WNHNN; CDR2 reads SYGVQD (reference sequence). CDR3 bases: TGCGCCAGCAGTGAGTCGGGTCAGGGGGTCACTGAAGCTTTCTTT. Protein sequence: CASSESGQGVTEAFF.

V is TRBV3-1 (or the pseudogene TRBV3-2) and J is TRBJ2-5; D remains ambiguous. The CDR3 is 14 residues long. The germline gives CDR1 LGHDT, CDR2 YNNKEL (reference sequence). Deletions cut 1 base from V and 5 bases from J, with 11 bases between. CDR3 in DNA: TGTGCCAGCAGCCAAGTCGGCCGGCGGGAGACCCAGTACTTC. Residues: CASSQVGRRETQYF.

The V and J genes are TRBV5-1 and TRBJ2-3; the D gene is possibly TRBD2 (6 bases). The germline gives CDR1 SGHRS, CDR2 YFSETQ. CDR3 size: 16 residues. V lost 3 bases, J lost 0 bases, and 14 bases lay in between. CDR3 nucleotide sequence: TGCGCCAGCAGCTCCCGGGGGAGACTGAGCACAGATACGCAGTATTTT. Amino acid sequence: CASSSRGRLSTDTQYF.

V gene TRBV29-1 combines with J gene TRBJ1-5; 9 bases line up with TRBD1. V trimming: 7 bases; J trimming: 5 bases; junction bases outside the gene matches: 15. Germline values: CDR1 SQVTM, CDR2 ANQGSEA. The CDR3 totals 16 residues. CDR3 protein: CSALTGTGNSHQPQHF. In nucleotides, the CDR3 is TGCAGCGCCCTAACCGGGACAGGGAATTCTCATCAGCCCCAGCATTTT.

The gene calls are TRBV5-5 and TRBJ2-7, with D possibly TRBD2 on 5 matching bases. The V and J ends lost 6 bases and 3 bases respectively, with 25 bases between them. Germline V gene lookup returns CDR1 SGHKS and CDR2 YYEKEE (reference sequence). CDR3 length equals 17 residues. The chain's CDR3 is CASTSEDSLTTNYEQYF. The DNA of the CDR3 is TGTGCCAGCACCTCAGAGGACTCTTTAACCACCAACTACGAGCAGTACTTC.

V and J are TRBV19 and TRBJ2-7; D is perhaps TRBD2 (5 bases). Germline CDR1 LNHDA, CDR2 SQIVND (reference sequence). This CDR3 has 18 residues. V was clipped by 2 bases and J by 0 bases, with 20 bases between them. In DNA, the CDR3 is TGTGCCAGTAGTATACAGTTCTTGCGGGCTGGCAGCTCCTACGAGCAGTACTTC. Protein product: CASSIQFLRAGSSYEQYF.

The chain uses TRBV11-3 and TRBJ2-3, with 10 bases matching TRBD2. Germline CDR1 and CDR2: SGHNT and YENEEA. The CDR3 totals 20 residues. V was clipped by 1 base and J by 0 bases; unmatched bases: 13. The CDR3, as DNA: TGTGCCAGCAGCTTAGTAGGGGGTCTAGCGGGAGCCGGCAGCACAGATACGCAGTATTTT. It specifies CASSLVGGLAGAGSTDTQYF.